The entry below gives a single T cell receptor (beta chain) sequence along with its context. Sequencing used immunoSEQ multiplex PCR; TCRdb keeps in-frame clones, though not all of them. The sample lists approximately 250,000 clones; around four fifths were seen once. This sample is drawn from a study of blood T cell repertoires in COVID-19. Trimming cost V 3 bases and J 2 bases, with 11 bases left between them. This CDR3 is built from 14 residues. Germline CDR1 is MNHEY and CDR2 is SMNVEV (reference sequence). This sequence was found in a man aged 55 to 70 with acute or convalescent COVID-19. The sequenced sample consisted of peripheral blood. The chain couples TRBV27 to TRBJ2-7; D perhaps matches TRBD1 (6 bases). The CDR3: CASSFGGPTYEQYF. The CDR3 DNA is TGTGCCAGCAGTTTTGGGGGCCCGACCTACGAGCAGTACTTC.